Listed below are T cell receptor beta chains from one sample, sequenced in a study of T cells after yellow fever vaccination. TCRdb itself ran the 5' RACE reads through MiXCR, one entry per CDR3 protein. The repertoire holds hundreds of thousands of distinct CDR3 sequences, approximately 3.9% seen once, with around 20% in the top ten. The material was PBMCs, obtained on the day of the yellow fever booster vaccination. These receptors were obtained from a man in his late teens or twenties who received the YFV17D yellow fever vaccine. The CDR3 runs from the conserved cysteine through the conserved F or W. A D gene is named only where the DNA matches it firmly. Not every row has a clone size; where given, it reads once, few, many or a size class.

DNA,CDR3,V,D,size,J
TGCAGTGCTGGCAGACAGGGGGGTGGCTACACCTTC,CSAGRQGGGYTF,TRBV20-1,TRBD1,once,TRBJ1-2
TGCGCCAGCAGCCGTCCCCAGGGTGACAATGAGCAGTTCTTC,CASSRPQGDNEQFF,TRBV5-1,.,many,TRBJ2-1
TGTGCCAGCAGCTTGACGAACGATCAGCCCCAGCATTTT,CASSLTNDQPQHF,TRBV7-9,.,many,TRBJ1-5
TGTGCCAGCAGCTTAAACATGAACACCGGGGAGCTGTTTTTT,CASSLNMNTGELFF,TRBV7-3,.,many,TRBJ2-2
TGTGCCAGCAGCGCGATCGAGCCTTACAATGAGCAGTTCTTC,CASSAIEPYNEQFF,TRBV7-2,.,many,TRBJ2-1
TGCAGCGTTGTTGCAGGGAACCTCTACGAGCAGTACTTC,CSVVAGNLYEQYF,TRBV29-1,.,few,TRBJ2-7
TGCGCCAGCAGTGCCGACAGGGCGAACACTGAAGCTTTCTTT,CASSADRANTEAFF,TRBV5-1,TRBD1,few,TRBJ1-1
TGCGCCAGCAGCCAACGTGGACGGGCAACTACAGATACGCAGTATTTT,CASSQRGRATTDTQYF,TRBV5-1,.,many,TRBJ2-3
TGCGCCAGCAGCTTGCCCCCGCTTTCCGAGACCCAGTACTTC,CASSLPPLSETQYF,TRBV5-1,.,.,TRBJ2-5
TGTGCCAGCAGTTCTTGGGCCATCAATGAGCAGTTCTTC,CASSSWAINEQFF,TRBV27,.,few,TRBJ2-1
TGTGCCAGCAGTCCCCCCTTACGGACTGAAGCTTTCTTT,CASSPPLRTEAFF,TRBV28,.,many,TRBJ1-1
TGCGCCAGCAGCCCCAACCCCCTACTAGCCTCAAACACCGGGGAGCTGTTTTTT,CASSPNPLLASNTGELFF,TRBV4-3,.,.,TRBJ2-2
TGTGCCAGCCACAGGGGAGTCTCTGGGGCCAACGTCCTGACTTTC,CASHRGVSGANVLTF,TRBV28,TRBD1,many,TRBJ2-6
TGTGCCAGCAGTGTTGGGCAGGGTTATCAGCCCCAGCATTTT,CASSVGQGYQPQHF,TRBV2,.,.,TRBJ1-5
TGCAGCGCTGGACAGGGGAACAATCAGCCCCAGCATTTT,CSAGQGNNQPQHF,TRBV29-1,TRBD1,.,TRBJ1-5
TGTGCCAGCAGCCAAGATAGGGGTAGCACCGGGGAGCTGTTTTTT,CASSQDRGSTGELFF,TRBV3-1,.,.,TRBJ2-2
TGTGCCAGCAGCTTATCGACGGGGGGCACTGAAGCTTTCTTT,CASSLSTGGTEAFF,TRBV7-9,.,many,TRBJ1-1
TGCAGTGCTAGAGATGTAGCGGGGGAGACCCAGTACTTC,CSARDVAGETQYF,TRBV20-1,TRBD2,many,TRBJ2-5
TGTGCCACCAGTGACCTCCAAGGAATTGAGCAGTTCTTC,CATSDLQGIEQFF,TRBV24-1,.,many,TRBJ2-1
TGTGCCAGCAGTTATGGGATATCACGAGCGAACACTGAAGCTTTCTTT,CASSYGISRANTEAFF,TRBV6-2/TRBV6-3,.,many,TRBJ1-1
TGTGCCTGTGGACGGATGAACACTGAAGCTTTCTTT,CACGRMNTEAFF,TRBV7-9,.,few,TRBJ1-1
TGCGCCAGCAGCGCCGCGGGACACCCCTACGAGCAGTACTTC,CASSAAGHPYEQYF,TRBV10-1,.,.,TRBJ2-7
TGTGCCAGCAGCTTGGACAGTCGCTACGAGCAGTACTTC,CASSLDSRYEQYF,TRBV5-5,.,few,TRBJ2-7
TGTGCCACCGGGGACGGACAGGGGTCAAGTGAGCAGTTCTTC,CATGDGQGSSEQFF,TRBV15,TRBD1,few,TRBJ2-1
TGTGCCAGTAGCCCGGACAGTCGCCCCTATGGCTACACCTTC,CASSPDSRPYGYTF,TRBV19,.,many,TRBJ1-2
TGTGCCAGCAGCCCAAAGAGGGGGCGAGGATACACTGAAGCTTTCTTT,CASSPKRGRGYTEAFF,TRBV7-9,TRBD1,many,TRBJ1-1
TGCGCCAGCAGCCCGTGGGGACAGGCTAGCACAGATACGCAGTATTTT,CASSPWGQASTDTQYF,TRBV5-1,TRBD1,few,TRBJ2-3